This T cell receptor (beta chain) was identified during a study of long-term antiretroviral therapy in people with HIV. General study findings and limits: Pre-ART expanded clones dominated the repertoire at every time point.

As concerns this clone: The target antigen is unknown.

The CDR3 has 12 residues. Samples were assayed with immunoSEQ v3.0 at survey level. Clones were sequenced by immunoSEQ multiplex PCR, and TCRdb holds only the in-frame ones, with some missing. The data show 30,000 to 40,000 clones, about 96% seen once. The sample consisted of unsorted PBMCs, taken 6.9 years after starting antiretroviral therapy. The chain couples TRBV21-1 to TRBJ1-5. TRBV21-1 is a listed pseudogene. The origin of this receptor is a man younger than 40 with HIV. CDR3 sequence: CATPGRMQPQHF. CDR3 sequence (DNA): TGTGCCACCCCGGGGAGGATGCAGCCCCAGCATTTT.